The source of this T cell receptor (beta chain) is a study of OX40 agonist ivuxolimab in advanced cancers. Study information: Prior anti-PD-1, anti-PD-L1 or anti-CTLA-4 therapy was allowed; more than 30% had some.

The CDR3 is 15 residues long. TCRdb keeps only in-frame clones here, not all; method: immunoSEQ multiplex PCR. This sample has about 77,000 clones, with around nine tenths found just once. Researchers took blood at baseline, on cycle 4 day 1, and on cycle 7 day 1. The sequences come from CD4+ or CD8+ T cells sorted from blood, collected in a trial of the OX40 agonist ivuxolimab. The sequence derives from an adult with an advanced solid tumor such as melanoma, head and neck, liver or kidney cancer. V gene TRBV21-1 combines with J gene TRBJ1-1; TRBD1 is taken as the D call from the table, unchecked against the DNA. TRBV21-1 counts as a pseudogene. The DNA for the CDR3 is TGTGCCAGCAGCAAAGTTGGGACAGGGGGCACTGAAGCTTTCTTT. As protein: CASSKVGTGGTEAFF.